This record covers a single T cell receptor beta chain. The authors incorporated unique molecular identifiers into the TCR beta cDNA libraries. TCRdb redid the calling of the PCR reads with MiXCR, one entry per CDR3 protein. Of approximately 440,000 distinct CDR3 sequences in the sample, roughly 46% were seen once. The sample comes from a study of post-analysis software for immune sequencing data. The receptor's source is a girl between 5 and 17 years old with multiple sclerosis. The specimen was blood.

The CDR3 region is CASSATTYNEQFF. The CDR3 bases are TGTGCCAGCAGCGCCACCACTTATAATGAGCAGTTCTTC. The chain combines TRBV7-3 with TRBJ2-1; the D is unclear. Per the germline V gene, CDR1 is SGHTA and CDR2 is FQGTGA. The V end was cut by 5 bases, the J end by 7 bases, with 12 bases between. The CDR3 is 13 residues long.